One sample yielded the 12 T cell receptor beta chains listed below, sequenced in a study of regulatory and conventional T cells in RAG deficiency. Measured with immunoSEQ multiplex PCR; TCRdb has only the in-frame clones, and not every one. The profile covers around 23,000 clones, with 85% to 95% appearing a single time and roughly 0.77% taken by the ten largest. Conventional CD4+ T cells were sorted from blood as CD25-low CD127-high cells. These records were also assigned to another study, of regulatory T cells. From that report: The primer mix had 52 TRBV and 13 TRBJ primers.

The sequencing input was CD4+ T cells sorted from blood. The receptor set was obtained from a human donor in good health.

The chain employs TRBV11-2 and TRBJ2-5; TRBD1 is a possible D gene (6 bases). Trimming removed 5 bases from V and 4 bases from J, with 20 bases in between. The CDR3 is 16 amino acids. Germline CDR1 is SGHAT and CDR2 is FQNNGV. CDR3 residues: CASSPGSKGEGETQYF. DNA for the CDR3: TGTGCCAGCAGCCCGGGCTCGAAGGGGGAAGGAGAGACCCAGTACTTC. Supplemented by reference TRBV11-2 and TRBJ2-5, the full variable domain reads EAGVAQSPRYKIIEKRQSVAFWCNPISGHATLYWYQQILGQGPKLLIQFQNNGVVDDSQLPKDRFSAERLKGVDSTLKIQPAKLEDSAVYLCASSPGSKGEGETQYFGPGTRLLVL.

The CDR3 bases are TGTGCCAGCAGCGTAGACCCGACAGGGTCGGGCAATGAGCAGTTCTTC. Protein: CASSVDPTGSGNEQFF. This chain joins TRBV9 and TRBJ2-1, with 7 bases aligning to TRBD1. This CDR3 comprises 16 residues. The V gene end was trimmed by 0 bases and the J gene end by 6 bases; junction bases not matched to a gene: 9. Germline V gives CDR1 SGDLS, CDR2 YYNGEE.

CDR3 sequence (DNA): TGTGCCAGCAGTTTACAGTACGCTGGCTACACCTTC. Translated, it gives CASSLQYAGYTF. J is TRBJ1-2 and V is TRBV28; D unclear. The germline gives CDR1 MDHEN, CDR2 SYDVKM. The CDR3 sequence is 12 residues long. V shed 2 bases and J shed 7 bases, with 8 bases lying between them.

The CDR3 sequence is CASSSAETGTYEQYF. CDR3 coding DNA: TGTGCCAGCAGCTCCGCCGAGACAGGGACCTACGAGCAGTACTTC. This chain connects TRBV7-8 to TRBJ2-7; the match to TRBD1 covers 7 bases. Unmatched junction bases numbered 8, after V lost 4 bases and J lost 2 bases. The CDR3 covers 15 residues. Germline assignment: CDR1 SGHVS and CDR2 FQNEAQ.

The chain carries TRBV7-9 and TRBJ2-7, with 7 bases that match TRBD2. Germline V gives CDR1 SEHNR, CDR2 FQNEAQ (reference sequence). The CDR3 is made up of 14 amino acids. The ends lost 4 bases at V and 2 bases at J; junction bases unmatched: 5. CDR3 protein: CASSSEREAYEQYF. The CDR3 bases are TGTGCCAGCAGCTCGGAACGGGAGGCCTACGAGCAGTACTTC. Full variable domain (missing parts from reference TRBV7-9 and TRBJ2-7): DTGVSQNPRHKITKRGQNVTFRCDPISEHNRLYWYRQTLGQGPEFLTYFQNEAQLEKSRLLSDRFSAERPKGSFSTLEIQRTEQGDSAMYLCASSSEREAYEQYFGPGTRLTVT.

The V gene is TRBV18, the J gene TRBJ2-1; 8 bases map to TRBD1. The CDR3 is 16 residues long. V trimming: 0 bases; J trimming: 9 bases; junction bases outside the gene matches: 10. Per germline, CDR1 KGHSH and CDR2 LQKENI. The chain's CDR3 is CASSPPSGRGLGEQFF. CDR3 nucleotides: TGTGCCAGCTCACCACCGTCGGGCAGGGGGCTGGGTGAGCAGTTCTTC.

This chain connects TRBV7-9 to TRBJ2-5, with D perhaps matching TRBD1 or TRBD2 (5 bases each). Germline assignment: CDR1 SEHNR and CDR2 FQNEAQ (reference sequence). The V and J ends lost 4 bases and 3 bases respectively, with 18 bases between them. This CDR3 has 16 amino acids. The CDR3: CASSSGTLINKETQYF. CDR3 in DNA: TGTGCCAGCAGCTCCGGGACCCTAATTAATAAAGAGACCCAGTACTTC. Full variable domain (rest looked up from reference TRBV7-9 and TRBJ2-5): DTGVSQNPRHKITKRGQNVTFRCDPISEHNRLYWYRQTLGQGPEFLTYFQNEAQLEKSRLLSDRFSAERPKGSFSTLEIQRTEQGDSAMYLCASSSGTLINKETQYFGPGTRLLVL.

This clone was picked up a small number of times. The chain couples TRBV7-9 to TRBJ1-6; D remains ambiguous. Looked up from germline, CDR1 is SEHNR and CDR2 is FQNEAQ (reference sequence). V was clipped by 5 bases and J by 0 bases, with 11 bases between them. The CDR3 length is 16 residues. In DNA form, the CDR3 reads TGTGCCAGCAGCCTCGTGTCTGGCTCCTATAATTCACCCCTCCACTTT. Protein sequence: CASSLVSGSYNSPLHF.

V and J are TRBV21-1 and TRBJ1-4. TRBV21-1 is termed a pseudogene. The CDR3 has 15 amino acids. The CDR3 here is CASSKEQDDGEKLFF. Written as DNA, the CDR3 is TGTGCCAGCAGCAAAGAGCAAGATGATGGTGAAAAACTGTTTTTT.

This rearrangement joins TRBV5-4 to TRBJ2-1; TRBD2 is a possible D gene (5 bases). The CDR3 has 16 amino acids. V shed 5 bases and J shed 1 base, with 16 bases lying between them. Germline CDR1 is SGHNT and CDR2 is YYREEE (reference sequence). The CDR3 nucleotides are TGTGCCAGCAGTCTTGACGGAGGAAATTCCTACAATGAGCAGTTCTTC. It yields the protein CASSLDGGNSYNEQFF.

V gene TRBV11-2 combines with J gene TRBJ2-2; 10 bases are a match to TRBD2. V lost 5 bases to trimming and J lost 4 bases; unmatched junction nucleotides: 7. The CDR3 has 16 residues. Germline V gene sequence: CDR1 SGHAT, CDR2 FQNNGV. DNA for the CDR3: TGTGCCAGCAGCCCGGGACTAGCGTTTATCACCGGGGAGCTGTTTTTT. This codes for CASSPGLAFITGELFF.

The rearrangement uses TRBV10-3 and TRBJ2-5; a weak D match, TRBD2 (6 bases). Trimming took 7 bases from V and 3 from J, leaving 15 bases between them. Germline CDR1 and CDR2: ENHRY and SYGVKD. The CDR3 has 14 residues. The CDR3 bases are TGTGCCATCAATTCGGCGGGAAAAGAAGAGACCCAGTACTTC. Its translation: CAINSAGKEETQYF.